The 21 T cell receptor beta chains reported below all come from one sample, sequenced in a study of cytomegalovirus exposure and HLA in healthy donors. Sequencing used immunoSEQ multiplex PCR; TCRdb keeps in-frame clones, though not all of them. The repertoire holds roughly 76,000 clones, with 94% as singletons. The sequenced sample consisted of PBMCs. These receptors were obtained from a man younger than 35 in good health and CMV-seropositive.

The chain joins TRBV7-9 to TRBJ2-5; a weak D match, TRBD2 (7 bases). Germline V lookup: CDR1 SEHNR, CDR2 FQNEAQ (reference sequence). The CDR3 runs to 16 residues. V dropped 4 bases and J dropped 3 bases, with 18 bases sitting between them. The CDR3 spells CASSSPGREGEETQYF. CDR3 sequence (DNA): TGTGCCAGCAGCTCCCCGGGGAGGGAGGGGGAAGAGACCCAGTACTTC. Full variable domain (outside the CDR3, taken from reference TRBV7-9 and TRBJ2-5): DTGVSQNPRHKITKRGQNVTFRCDPISEHNRLYWYRQTLGQGPEFLTYFQNEAQLEKSRLLSDRFSAERPKGSFSTLEIQRTEQGDSAMYLCASSSPGREGEETQYFGPGTRLLVL.

The chain combines TRBV4-2 with TRBJ2-1; tentative D call: TRBD2 (6 bases). Germline V gene data show CDR1 as LGHNA and CDR2 as YNFKEQ. Trimming shortened V by 0 bases and J by 0 bases, and 9 bases separated the two germline ends. CDR3 length: 16 residues. The CDR3 DNA sequence: TGTGCCAGCAGCCAAGATCTGGGGGGCTCCTACAATGAGCAGTTCTTC. Translating it yields CASSQDLGGSYNEQFF.

This clone was counted a single time. The chain combines TRBV6-6 with TRBJ1-4; D is undetermined. Trimming removed 0 bases from V and 8 bases from J, with 7 bases in between. The CDR3 runs 13 residues. Germline lookup yields CDR1 MNHNY and CDR2 SVGAGI (reference sequence). Here the CDR3 DNA reads TGTGCCAGCAGTTACTCGGCTGTCGAAAAACTGTTTTTT. Translated, it gives CASSYSAVEKLFF.

The V gene is TRBV12-2, the J gene TRBJ1-1; the table's TRBD1 call for D was not verified on the DNA. TRBV12-2 is classified as a pseudogene. The CDR3 is 14 amino acids. The CDR3 sequence is CASRPLQRNTEAFF. The CDR3 nucleotides are TGTGCAAGTCGCCCTCTACAGAGGAACACTGAAGCTTTCTTT.

The V gene is TRBV27, the J gene TRBJ1-5, with unresolved D. Trimming took 6 bases from V and 1 from J, leaving 10 bases between them. Germline-derived CDR1 and CDR2 are MNHEY and SMNVEV (reference sequence). There are 14 residues in the CDR3. The CDR3 region is CASSSLRSNQPQHF. CDR3 DNA: TGTGCCAGCAGCTCCCTCCGGAGCAATCAGCCCCAGCATTTT.

The V call is TRBV7-1, the J call TRBJ2-7, with 9 bases that match TRBD2. TRBV7-1 falls under the ORF class, with uncertain function. J gave up 12 bases and V 4 bases, and 13 bases lay outside the gene matches. CDR3 size: 14 residues. In nucleotides, the CDR3 is TGTGCCAGCAGCTTAGAAGCTAGCGGGATTAAGCTGTACTTC. This encodes CASSLEASGIKLYF.

The chain carries TRBV28 and TRBJ1-4; D not resolved. The CDR3 consists of 15 residues. Germline V gene lookup returns CDR1 MDHEN and CDR2 SYDVKM. V lost 6 bases and J lost 1, with 12 bases in between. The CDR3 region is CASSLQAGTNEKLFF. In DNA form, the CDR3 reads TGTGCCAGCAGCCTTCAAGCCGGAACTAATGAAAAACTGTTTTTT.

The rearrangement joins TRBV10-2 to TRBJ1-1; 7 bases line up with TRBD1. This CDR3 has 15 residues. Germline lookup yields CDR1 WSHSY and CDR2 SAAADI. V dropped 7 bases and J dropped 4; count of bases not matched to a gene: 12. The CDR3 sequence is CASTPRDSSITEAFF. In DNA, the CDR3 is TGCGCCAGCACCCCCCGGGACAGTAGTATCACTGAAGCTTTCTTT.

This sequence joins TRBV10-2 and TRBJ2-2, with 7 bases fitting TRBD1. After removal of 6 bases from V and 0 bases from J, the junction contained 4 bases not matched to a gene. The CDR3 length is 15 residues. Germline V gene sequence: CDR1 WSHSY, CDR2 SAAADI. The CDR3 sequence: CASRLTGANTGELFF. The CDR3 DNA follows: TGCGCCAGCAGATTAACAGGGGCGAACACCGGGGAGCTGTTTTTT.

The chain joins TRBV7-9 to TRBJ2-7; 7 nucleotides line up with TRBD1. This CDR3 has 16 amino acids. With 4 bases clipped from V and 2 bases from J, the junction kept 11 bases outside the gene matches. Germline assignment: CDR1 SEHNR and CDR2 FQNEAQ (reference sequence). CDR3 sequence reads: CASSSNRGSRAYEQYF. The DNA for the CDR3 is TGTGCCAGCAGCTCTAACAGGGGATCTAGGGCCTACGAGCAGTACTTC.

This chain connects TRBV28 to TRBJ1-4, with D possibly TRBD1 on 6 matching bases. In germline, CDR1 is MDHEN, CDR2 SYDVKM. This CDR3 is 15 amino acids long. V gave up 6 bases and J gave up 0 bases, with 11 bases separating them. The CDR3 DNA is TGTGCCAGCAGCCGAGGGGGTGCAACTAATGAAAAACTGTTTTTT. This encodes CASSRGGATNEKLFF.

This clone is a singleton in its sample. The chain has TRBV27 and TRBJ1-2; no definite D call. Trimming stripped 5 bases from V and 2 bases from J, with 27 bases between. This CDR3 has 19 residues. The V gene's germline CDR1 is MNHEY and CDR2 SMNVEV (reference sequence). The CDR3: CASSGGRTGVAIGNYGYTF. Written as DNA, the CDR3 is TGTGCCAGCAGTGGAGGACGAACCGGGGTGGCGATCGGAAACTATGGCTACACCTTC.

The V and J genes are TRBV27 and TRBJ2-3; the D gene is possibly TRBD1 (5 bases). V lost 6 bases, J lost 7 bases, and 11 bases lay in between. Germline V gene data show CDR1 as MNHEY and CDR2 as SMNVEV (reference sequence). This CDR3 contains 12 residues. CDR3 region: CASSSQGNTQYF. DNA of the CDR3: TGTGCCAGCAGCTCGCAGGGAAATACGCAGTATTTT.

The chain joins TRBV30 to TRBJ2-7, with 11 bases identical to TRBD2. Per the germline V gene, CDR1 is GTSNPN and CDR2 is SVGIG (reference sequence). The CDR3 covers 16 residues. V was pared by 3 bases and J by 7 bases, with 14 bases of the junction left unmatched. CDR3 nucleotide sequence: TGTGCCTGGAGGCCAACCGTAGCGGGAGGGCCACGGGAGCAGTACTTC. As protein: CAWRPTVAGGPREQYF.

The V gene is TRBV18, the J gene TRBJ2-3; D perhaps matches TRBD2 (6 bases). The CDR3 contains 16 residues. The germline V gene has CDR1 KGHSH and CDR2 LQKENI. Trimming removed 6 bases from V and 2 bases from J, with 18 bases in between. CDR3 sequence reads: CASSLNGLTFTDTQYF. The CDR3, as DNA: TGTGCCAGCTCTCTTAATGGACTAACCTTCACAGATACGCAGTATTTT.

The rearrangement uses TRBV5-1 and TRBJ1-1; TRBD1 matches 10 bases. Germline trimming cut 5 bases from V and 5 bases from J; bases unmatched to any gene: 6. Germline assignment: CDR1 SGHRS and CDR2 YFSETQ. The CDR3 loop spans 14 amino acids. The CDR3 region is CASRYGQGGTEAFF. CDR3 DNA: TGCGCCAGCAGGTACGGACAGGGGGGGACTGAAGCTTTCTTT.

This chain joins TRBV6-5 and TRBJ1-2; no reliable D call. V was shortened by 5 bases and J by 2 bases, with 15 bases between the two germline ends. The CDR3 totals 15 residues. Germline loops: CDR1 MNHEY, CDR2 SVGAGI. The CDR3 DNA reads as TGTGCCAGCAGTGTATTATCAAGGGAGAACTATGGCTACACCTTC. It encodes CASSVLSRENYGYTF.

This clone occurred a few times. The chain joins TRBV10-3 to TRBJ2-3; D possibly corresponds to TRBD1 (5 bases). Germline CDR1 ENHRY, CDR2 SYGVKD. V was pared by 5 bases and J by 0 bases, with 6 bases between. CDR3 length equals 13 residues. The CDR3 region is CAISRGSTDTQYF. The CDR3, as DNA: TGTGCCATCAGTAGGGGTAGCACAGATACGCAGTATTTT.

The V and J genes are TRBV5-1 and TRBJ2-3; 7 nucleotides align to TRBD2. J was trimmed by 4 bases and V by 3 bases; bases with no gene match: 14. The length of the CDR3 is 17 residues. Germline values: CDR1 SGHRS, CDR2 YFSETQ. The CDR3 loop is CASSSMPGRPAADTQYF. As DNA, the CDR3 is TGCGCCAGCAGCTCGATGCCCGGGAGGCCAGCGGCAGATACGCAGTATTTT.

This sequence joins TRBV28 and TRBJ1-2; 7 bases agree with TRBD1. CDR1 and CDR2 (germline): MDHEN, SYDVKM. With 3 bases clipped from V and 8 bases from J, the junction kept 6 bases outside the gene matches. The CDR3 spans 13 residues. CDR3 sequence (DNA): TGTGCCAGCAGTTTGAACAGGGGAGGCGGCTACACCTTC. This gives the protein CASSLNRGGGYTF.

J is TRBJ1-1 and V is TRBV11-3; D is unresolved. Germline V gene data show CDR1 as SGHNT and CDR2 as YENEEA. The CDR3 is 12 residues long. V lost 2 bases, J lost 8 bases, and 9 bases lay in between. The CDR3 reads CASSLLGREAFF. Written as DNA, the CDR3 is TGTGCCAGCAGCTTATTAGGCAGGGAAGCTTTCTTT.